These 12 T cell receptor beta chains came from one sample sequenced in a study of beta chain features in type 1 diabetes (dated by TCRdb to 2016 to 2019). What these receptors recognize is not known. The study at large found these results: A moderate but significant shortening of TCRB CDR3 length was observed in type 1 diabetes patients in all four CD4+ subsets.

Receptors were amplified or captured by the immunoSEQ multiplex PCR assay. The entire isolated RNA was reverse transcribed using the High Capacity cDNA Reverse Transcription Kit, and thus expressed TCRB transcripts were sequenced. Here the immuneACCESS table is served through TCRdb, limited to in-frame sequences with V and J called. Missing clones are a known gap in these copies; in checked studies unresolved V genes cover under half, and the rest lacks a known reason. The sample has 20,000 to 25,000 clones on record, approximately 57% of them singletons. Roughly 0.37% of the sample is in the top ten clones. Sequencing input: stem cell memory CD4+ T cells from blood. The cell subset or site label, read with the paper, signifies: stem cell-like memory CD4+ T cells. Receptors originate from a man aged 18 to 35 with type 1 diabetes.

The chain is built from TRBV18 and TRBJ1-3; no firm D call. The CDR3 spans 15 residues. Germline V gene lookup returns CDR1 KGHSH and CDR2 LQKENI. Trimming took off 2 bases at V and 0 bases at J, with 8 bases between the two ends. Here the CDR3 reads CASSPVEYSGNTIYF. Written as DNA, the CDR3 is TGTGCCAGCTCACCAGTAGAATACTCTGGAAACACCATATATTTT. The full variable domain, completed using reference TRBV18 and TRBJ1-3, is NAGVMQNPRHLVRRRGQEARLRCSPMKGHSHVYWYRQLPEEGLKFMVYLQKENIIDESGMPKERFSAEFPKEGPSILRIQQVVRGDSAAYFCASSPVEYSGNTIYFGEGSWLTVV.

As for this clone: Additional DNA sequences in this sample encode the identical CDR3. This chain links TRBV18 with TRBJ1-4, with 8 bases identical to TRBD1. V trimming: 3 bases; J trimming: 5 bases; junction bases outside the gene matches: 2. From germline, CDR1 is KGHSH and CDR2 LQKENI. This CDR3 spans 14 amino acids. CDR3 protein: CASSPGTGNEKLFF. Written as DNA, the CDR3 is TGTGCCAGCTCACCCGGGACAGGAAATGAAAAACTGTTTTTT.

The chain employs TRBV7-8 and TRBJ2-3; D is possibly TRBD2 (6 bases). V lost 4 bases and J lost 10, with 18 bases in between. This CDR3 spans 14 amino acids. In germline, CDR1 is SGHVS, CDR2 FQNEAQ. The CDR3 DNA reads TGTGCCAGCAGCTGGAACAGTTTGCGGGACTCGCAGTATTTT. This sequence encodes CASSWNSLRDSQYF.

The CDR3 coding sequence is TGTGCCGGCGGGTCTAAACAGGGTGAAGCTTTCTTT. This translates into CAGGSKQGEAFF. This rearrangement joins TRBV19 to TRBJ1-1; the D gene is possibly TRBD1 (6 bases). V was pared by 11 bases and J by 7 bases, with 17 bases between. In germline, CDR1 is LNHDA, CDR2 SQIVND (reference sequence). The CDR3 runs to 12 residues.

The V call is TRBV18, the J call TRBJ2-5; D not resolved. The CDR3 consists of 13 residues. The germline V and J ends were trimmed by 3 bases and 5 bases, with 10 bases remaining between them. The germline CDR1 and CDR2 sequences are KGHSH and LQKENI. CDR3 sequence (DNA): TGTGCCAGCTCACCCCCAGTGCACGAGACCCAGTACTTC. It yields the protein CASSPPVHETQYF.

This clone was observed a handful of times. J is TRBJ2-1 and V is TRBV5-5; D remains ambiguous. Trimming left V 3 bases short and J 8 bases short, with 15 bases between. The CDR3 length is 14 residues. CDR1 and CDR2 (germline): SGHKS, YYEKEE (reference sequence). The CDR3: CASSSTLEVHEQFF. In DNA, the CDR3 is TGTGCCAGCAGCTCAACTCTAGAAGTCCATGAGCAGTTCTTC.

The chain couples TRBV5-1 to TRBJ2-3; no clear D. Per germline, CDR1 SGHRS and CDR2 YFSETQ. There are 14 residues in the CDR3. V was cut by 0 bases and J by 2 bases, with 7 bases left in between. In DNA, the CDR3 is TGCGCCAGCAGCTTGGCCGAGGACACAGATACGCAGTATTTT. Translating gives CASSLAEDTDTQYF.

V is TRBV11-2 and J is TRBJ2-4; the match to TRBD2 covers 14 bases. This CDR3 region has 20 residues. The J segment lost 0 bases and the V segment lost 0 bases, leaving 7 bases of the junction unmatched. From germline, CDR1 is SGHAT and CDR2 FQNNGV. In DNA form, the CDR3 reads TGTGCCAGCAGCTTAGATGGGGCCGGACTAGCGGGGGGAGCCAAAAACATTCAGTACTTC. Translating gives CASSLDGAGLAGGAKNIQYF.

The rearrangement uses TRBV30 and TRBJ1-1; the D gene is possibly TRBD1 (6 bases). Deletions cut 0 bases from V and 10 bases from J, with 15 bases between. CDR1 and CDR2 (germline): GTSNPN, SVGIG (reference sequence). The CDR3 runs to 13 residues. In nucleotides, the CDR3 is TGTGCCTGGAGTGTACAGGGTCCGTCGGGAGCTTTCTTT. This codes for CAWSVQGPSGAFF.

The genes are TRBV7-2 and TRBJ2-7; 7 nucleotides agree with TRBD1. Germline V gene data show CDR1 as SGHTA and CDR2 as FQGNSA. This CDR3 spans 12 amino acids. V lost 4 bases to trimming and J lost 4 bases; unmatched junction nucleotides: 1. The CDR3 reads CASSSTGYEQYF. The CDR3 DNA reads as TGTGCCAGCAGCTCGACAGGGTACGAGCAGTACTTC. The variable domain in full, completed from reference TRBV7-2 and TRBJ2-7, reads GAGVSQSPSNKVTEKGKDVELRCDPISGHTALYWYRQSLGQGLEFLIYFQGNSAPDKSGLPSDRFSAERTGGSVSTLTIQRTQQEDSAVYLCASSSTGYEQYFGPGTRLTVT.

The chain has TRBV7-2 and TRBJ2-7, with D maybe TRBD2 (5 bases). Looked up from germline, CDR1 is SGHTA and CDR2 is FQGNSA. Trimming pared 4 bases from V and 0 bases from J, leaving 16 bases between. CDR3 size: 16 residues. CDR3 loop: CASSSRTGFSSYEQYF. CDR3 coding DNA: TGTGCCAGCAGCTCCCGGACGGGATTTAGCTCCTACGAGCAGTACTTC.

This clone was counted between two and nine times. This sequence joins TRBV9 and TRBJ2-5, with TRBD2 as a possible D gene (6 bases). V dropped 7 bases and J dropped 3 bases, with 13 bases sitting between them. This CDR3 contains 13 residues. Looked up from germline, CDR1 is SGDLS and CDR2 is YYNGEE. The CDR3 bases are TGTGCCAGCGGGACTCCTAACGAAGAGACCCAGTACTTC. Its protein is CASGTPNEETQYF.